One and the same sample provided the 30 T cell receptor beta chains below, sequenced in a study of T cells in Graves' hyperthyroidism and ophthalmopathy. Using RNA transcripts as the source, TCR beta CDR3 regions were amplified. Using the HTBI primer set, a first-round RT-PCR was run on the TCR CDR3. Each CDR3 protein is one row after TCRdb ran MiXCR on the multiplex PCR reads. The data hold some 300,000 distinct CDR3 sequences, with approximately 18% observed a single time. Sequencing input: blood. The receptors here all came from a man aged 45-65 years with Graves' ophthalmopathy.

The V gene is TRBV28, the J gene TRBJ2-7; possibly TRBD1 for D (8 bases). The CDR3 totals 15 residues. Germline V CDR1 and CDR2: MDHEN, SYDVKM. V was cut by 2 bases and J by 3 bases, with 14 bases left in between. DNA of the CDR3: TGTGCCAGCAGTTTAGTAACAGGGGGGGGCTACGAGCAGTACTTC. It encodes CASSLVTGGGYEQYF.

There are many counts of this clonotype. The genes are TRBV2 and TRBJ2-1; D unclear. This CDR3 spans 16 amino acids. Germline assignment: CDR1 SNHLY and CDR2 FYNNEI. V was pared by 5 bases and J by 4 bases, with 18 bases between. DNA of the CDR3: TGTGCCAGCAGTAGAGAGCCCACCCGGATATACAATGAGCAGTTCTTC. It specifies CASSREPTRIYNEQFF.

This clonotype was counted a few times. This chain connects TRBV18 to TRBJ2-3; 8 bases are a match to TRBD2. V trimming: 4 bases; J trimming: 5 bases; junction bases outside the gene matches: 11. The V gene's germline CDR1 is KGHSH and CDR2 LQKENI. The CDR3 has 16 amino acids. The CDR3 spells CASSLTSGADLDTQYF. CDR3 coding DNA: TGTGCCAGCTCACTCACTAGCGGAGCGGACTTAGATACGCAGTATTTT.

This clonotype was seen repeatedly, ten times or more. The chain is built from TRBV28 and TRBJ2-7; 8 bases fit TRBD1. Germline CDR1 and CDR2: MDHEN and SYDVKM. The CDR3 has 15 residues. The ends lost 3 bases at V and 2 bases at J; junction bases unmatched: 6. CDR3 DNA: TGTGCCAGCAGTTTCCTCTGGACAGGGACCTACGAGCAGTACTTC. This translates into CASSFLWTGTYEQYF.

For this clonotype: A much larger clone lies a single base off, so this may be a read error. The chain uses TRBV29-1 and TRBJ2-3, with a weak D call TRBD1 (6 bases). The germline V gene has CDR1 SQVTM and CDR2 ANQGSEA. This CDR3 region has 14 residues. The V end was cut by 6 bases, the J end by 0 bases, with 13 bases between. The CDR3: CSVHRTASTDTQYF. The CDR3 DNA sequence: TGCAGCGTCCATAGGACAGCCAGCACAGATACGCAGTATTTT.

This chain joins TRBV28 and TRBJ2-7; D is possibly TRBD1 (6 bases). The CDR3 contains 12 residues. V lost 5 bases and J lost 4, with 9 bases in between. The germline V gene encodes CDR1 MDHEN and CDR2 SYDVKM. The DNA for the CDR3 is TGTGCCAGCAGTAGACAGGTATACGAGCAGTACTTC. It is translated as CASSRQVYEQYF.

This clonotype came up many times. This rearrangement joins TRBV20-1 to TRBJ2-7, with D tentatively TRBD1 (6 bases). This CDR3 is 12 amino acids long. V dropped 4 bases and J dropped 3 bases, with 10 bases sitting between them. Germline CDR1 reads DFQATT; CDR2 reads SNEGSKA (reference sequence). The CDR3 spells CSATGTSYEQYF. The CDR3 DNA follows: TGCAGTGCTACCGGGACAAGCTACGAGCAGTACTTC.

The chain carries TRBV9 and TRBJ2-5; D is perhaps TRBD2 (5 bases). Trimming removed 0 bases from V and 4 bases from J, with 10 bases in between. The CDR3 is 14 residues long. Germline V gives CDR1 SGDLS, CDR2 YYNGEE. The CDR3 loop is CASSVDEEGETQYF. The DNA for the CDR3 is TGTGCCAGCAGCGTAGATGAAGAGGGAGAGACCCAGTACTTC.

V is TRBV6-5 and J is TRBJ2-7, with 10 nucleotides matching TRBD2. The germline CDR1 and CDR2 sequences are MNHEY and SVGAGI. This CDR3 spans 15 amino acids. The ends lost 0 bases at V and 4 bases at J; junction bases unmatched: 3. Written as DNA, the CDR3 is TGTGCCAGCAGTTACTCGAAAGCGGGAGGGTACGAGCAGTACTTC. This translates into CASSYSKAGGYEQYF.

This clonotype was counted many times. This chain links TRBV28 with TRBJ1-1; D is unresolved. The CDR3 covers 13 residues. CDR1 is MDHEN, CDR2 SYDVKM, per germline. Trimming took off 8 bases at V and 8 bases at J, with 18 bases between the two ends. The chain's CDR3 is CASFPPDRQEAFF. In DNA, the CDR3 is TGTGCCAGCTTTCCCCCCGACCGTCAAGAAGCTTTCTTT.

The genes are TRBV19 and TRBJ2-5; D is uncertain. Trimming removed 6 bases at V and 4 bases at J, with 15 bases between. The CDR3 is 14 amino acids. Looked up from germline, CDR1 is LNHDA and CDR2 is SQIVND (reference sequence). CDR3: CASRNPSGGETQYF. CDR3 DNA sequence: TGTGCCAGTAGAAATCCTAGTGGTGGAGAGACCCAGTACTTC.

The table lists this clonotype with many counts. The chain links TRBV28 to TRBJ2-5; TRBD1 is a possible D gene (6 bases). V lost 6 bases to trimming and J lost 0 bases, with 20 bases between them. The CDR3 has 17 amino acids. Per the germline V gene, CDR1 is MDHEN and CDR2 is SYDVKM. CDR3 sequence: CASSSIIEDRDQETQYF. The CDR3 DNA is TGTGCCAGCAGCTCTATAATCGAGGACAGAGACCAAGAGACCCAGTACTTC.

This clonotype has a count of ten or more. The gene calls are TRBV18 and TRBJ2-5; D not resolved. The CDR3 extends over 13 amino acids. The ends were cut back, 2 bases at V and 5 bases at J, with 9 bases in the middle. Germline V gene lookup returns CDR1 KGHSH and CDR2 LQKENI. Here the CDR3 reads CASSPTGPETQYF. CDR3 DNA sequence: TGTGCCAGCTCACCAACCGGTCCGGAGACCCAGTACTTC.

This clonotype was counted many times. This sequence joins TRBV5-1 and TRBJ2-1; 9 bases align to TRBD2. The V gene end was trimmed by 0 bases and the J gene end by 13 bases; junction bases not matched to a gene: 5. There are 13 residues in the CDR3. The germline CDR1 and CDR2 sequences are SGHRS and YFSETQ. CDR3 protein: CASSLEAGGRQFF. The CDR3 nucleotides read TGCGCCAGCAGCTTGGAGGCGGGAGGGCGTCAGTTCTTC. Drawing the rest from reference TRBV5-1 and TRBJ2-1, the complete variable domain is KAGVTQTPRYLIKTRGQQVTLSCSPISGHRSVSWYQQTPGQGLQFLFEYFSETQRNKGNFPGRFSGRQFSNSRSEMNVSTLELGDSALYLCASSLEAGGRQFFGPGTRLTVL.

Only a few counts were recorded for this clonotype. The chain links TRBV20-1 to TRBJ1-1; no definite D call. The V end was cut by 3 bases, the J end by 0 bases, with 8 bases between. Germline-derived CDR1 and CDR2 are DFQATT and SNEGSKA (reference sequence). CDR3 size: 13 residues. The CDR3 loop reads CSARLQMNTEAFF. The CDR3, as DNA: TGCAGTGCTAGGTTACAAATGAACACTGAAGCTTTCTTT.

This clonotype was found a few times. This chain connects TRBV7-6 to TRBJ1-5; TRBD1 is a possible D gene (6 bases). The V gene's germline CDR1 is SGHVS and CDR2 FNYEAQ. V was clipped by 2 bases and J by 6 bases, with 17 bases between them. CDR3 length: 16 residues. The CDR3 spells CASSLKTGLTPQPQHF. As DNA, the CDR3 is TGTGCCAGCAGCTTAAAGACAGGACTTACACCTCAGCCCCAGCATTTT.

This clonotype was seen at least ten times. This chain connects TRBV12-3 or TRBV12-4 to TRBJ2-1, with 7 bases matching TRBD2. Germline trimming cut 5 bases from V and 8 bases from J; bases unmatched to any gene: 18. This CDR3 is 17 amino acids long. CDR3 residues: CASSHLGGRKIVYEQFF. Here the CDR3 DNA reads TGTGCCAGCAGTCACCTAGGCGGGAGAAAAATTGTCTATGAGCAGTTCTTC.

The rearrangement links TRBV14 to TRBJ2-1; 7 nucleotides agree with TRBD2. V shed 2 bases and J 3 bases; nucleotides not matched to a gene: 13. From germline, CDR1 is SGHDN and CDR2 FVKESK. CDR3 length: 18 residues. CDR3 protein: CASSQHLRAGVIYNEQFF. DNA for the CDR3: TGTGCCAGCAGCCAACACCTTAGGGCGGGAGTAATCTACAATGAGCAGTTCTTC.

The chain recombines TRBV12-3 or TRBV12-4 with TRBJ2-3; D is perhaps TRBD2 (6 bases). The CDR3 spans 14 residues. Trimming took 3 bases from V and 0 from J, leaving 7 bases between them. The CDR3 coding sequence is TGTGCCAGCAGTTTCGCGGGGAGCACAGATACGCAGTATTTT. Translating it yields CASSFAGSTDTQYF.

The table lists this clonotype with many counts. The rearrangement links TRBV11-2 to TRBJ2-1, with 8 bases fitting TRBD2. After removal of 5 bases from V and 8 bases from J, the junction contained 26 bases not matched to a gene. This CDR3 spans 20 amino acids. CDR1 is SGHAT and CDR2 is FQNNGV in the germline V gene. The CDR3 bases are TGTGCCAGCAGCCGGGGTCAGGCGGTTCCGGGACTAGGTTGGTCCCATGAGCAGTTCTTC. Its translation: CASSRGQAVPGLGWSHEQFF. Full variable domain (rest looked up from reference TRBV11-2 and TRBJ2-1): EAGVAQSPRYKIIEKRQSVAFWCNPISGHATLYWYQQILGQGPKLLIQFQNNGVVDDSQLPKDRFSAERLKGVDSTLKIQPAKLEDSAVYLCASSRGQAVPGLGWSHEQFFGPGTRLTVL.

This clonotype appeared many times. DNA of the CDR3: TGTGCCAGCAGTCCGACTAGGAATCTGAACAATGAGCAGTTCTTC. Translated: CASSPTRNLNNEQFF. V is TRBV28 and J is TRBJ2-1, with a weak D call TRBD2 (6 bases). The CDR3 runs to 15 residues. Germline CDR1 is MDHEN and CDR2 is SYDVKM. V dropped 5 bases and J dropped 5 bases, with 16 bases sitting between them.

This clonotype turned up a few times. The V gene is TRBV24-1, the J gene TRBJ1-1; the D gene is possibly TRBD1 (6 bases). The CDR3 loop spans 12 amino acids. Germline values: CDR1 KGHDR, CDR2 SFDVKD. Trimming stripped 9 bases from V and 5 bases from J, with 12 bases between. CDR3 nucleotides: TGTGCCACCCAGGGGCTAACTACTGAAGCTTTCTTT. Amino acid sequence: CATQGLTTEAFF.

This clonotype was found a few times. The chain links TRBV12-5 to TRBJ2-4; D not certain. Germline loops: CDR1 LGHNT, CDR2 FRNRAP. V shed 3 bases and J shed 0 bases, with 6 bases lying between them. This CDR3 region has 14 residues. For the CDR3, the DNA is TGTGCTAGTGGTTTACAACTAGCCAAAAACATTCAGTACTTC. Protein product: CASGLQLAKNIQYF.

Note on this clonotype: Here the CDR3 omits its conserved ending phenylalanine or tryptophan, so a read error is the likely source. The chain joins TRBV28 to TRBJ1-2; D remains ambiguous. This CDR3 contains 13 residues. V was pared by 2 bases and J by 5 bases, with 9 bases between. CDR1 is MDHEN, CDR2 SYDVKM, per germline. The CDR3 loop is CASSLTGWYGYTL. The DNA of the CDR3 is TGTGCCAGCAGTTTAACGGGCTGGTATGGCTACACCCTC.

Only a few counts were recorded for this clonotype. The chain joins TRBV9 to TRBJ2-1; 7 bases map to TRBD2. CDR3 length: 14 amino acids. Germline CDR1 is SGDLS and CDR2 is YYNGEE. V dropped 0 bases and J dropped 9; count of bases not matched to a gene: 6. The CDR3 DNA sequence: TGTGCCAGCAGCGTAGGGGTAGCGGGCATTGAGCAGTTCTTC. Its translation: CASSVGVAGIEQFF.

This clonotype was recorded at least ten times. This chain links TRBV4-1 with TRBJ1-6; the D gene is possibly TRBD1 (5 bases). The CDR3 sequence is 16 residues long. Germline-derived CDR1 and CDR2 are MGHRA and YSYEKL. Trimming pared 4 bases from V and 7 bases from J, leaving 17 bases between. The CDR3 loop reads CASSPPDSRVNSPLHF. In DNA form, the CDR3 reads TGCGCCAGCAGCCCCCCAGACAGCCGAGTAAATTCACCCCTCCACTTT.

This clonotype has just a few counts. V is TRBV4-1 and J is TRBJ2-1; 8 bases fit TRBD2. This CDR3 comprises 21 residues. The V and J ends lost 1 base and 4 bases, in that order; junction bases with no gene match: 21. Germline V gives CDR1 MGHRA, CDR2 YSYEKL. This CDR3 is CASSQVPKRLANDLYYNEQFF. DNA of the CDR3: TGCGCCAGCAGCCAAGTGCCCAAACGACTAGCGAACGACCTATATTACAATGAGCAGTTCTTC.

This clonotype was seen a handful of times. For the CDR3, the DNA is TGTGCCAGCAGTACTCAAGGACTAGCGGGGAACACCGGGGAGCTGTTTTTT. Translated, it gives CASSTQGLAGNTGELFF. J is TRBJ2-2 and V is TRBV9, with 11 bases that match TRBD2. CDR3 length: 17 amino acids. Per the germline V gene, CDR1 is SGDLS and CDR2 is YYNGEE. J gave up 1 base and V 5 bases, and 7 bases lay outside the gene matches. The full variable domain, with the rest looked up from reference TRBV9 and TRBJ2-2, is DSGVTQTPKHLITATGQRVTLRCSPRSGDLSVYWYQQSLDQGLQFLIQYYNGEERAKGNILERFSAQQFPDLHSELNLSSLELGDSALYFCASSTQGLAGNTGELFFGEGSRLTVL.

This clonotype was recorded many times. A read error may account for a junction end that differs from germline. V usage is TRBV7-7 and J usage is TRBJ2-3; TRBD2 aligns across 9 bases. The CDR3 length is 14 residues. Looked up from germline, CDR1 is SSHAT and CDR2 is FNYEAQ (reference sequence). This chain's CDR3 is CASSTGLAGDTQYF. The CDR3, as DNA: TGTGCTAGCAGCACGGGACTAGCAGGGGATACGCAGTATTTT.

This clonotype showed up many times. The CDR3 loop is CASSTTGSAPYEQYF. In DNA form, the CDR3 reads TGTGCCAGCAGTACCACAGGGTCAGCACCCTACGAGCAGTACTTC. This chain joins TRBV28 and TRBJ2-7; a weak D match, TRBD1 (6 bases). The ends were cut back, 5 bases at V and 2 bases at J, with 16 bases in the middle. The CDR3 consists of 15 residues. Germline CDR1 MDHEN, CDR2 SYDVKM.